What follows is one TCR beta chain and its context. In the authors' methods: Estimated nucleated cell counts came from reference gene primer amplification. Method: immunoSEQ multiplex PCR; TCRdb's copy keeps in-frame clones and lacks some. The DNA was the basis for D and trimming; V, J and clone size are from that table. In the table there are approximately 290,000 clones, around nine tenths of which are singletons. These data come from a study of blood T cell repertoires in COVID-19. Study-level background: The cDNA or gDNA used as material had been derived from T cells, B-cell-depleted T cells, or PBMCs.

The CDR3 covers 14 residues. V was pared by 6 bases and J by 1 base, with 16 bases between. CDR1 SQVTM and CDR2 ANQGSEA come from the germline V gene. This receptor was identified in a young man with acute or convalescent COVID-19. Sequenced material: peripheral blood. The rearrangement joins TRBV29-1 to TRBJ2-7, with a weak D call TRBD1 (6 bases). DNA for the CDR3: TGCAGCGTGAGGGACACGAAACTTTCCTACGAGCAGTACTTC. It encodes CSVRDTKLSYEQYF.